This T cell receptor beta chain originates from a study of cytomegalovirus exposure and HLA in healthy donors. Overall study: Most donors, more than 80% of more than 300 genotyped, fell in the Caucasian-associated ancestry cluster. Study results and caveats: TCR beta V- and J-gene trimming was later associated with a missense DCLRE1C variant.

The PCR made use of 60 Vbeta and 13 Jbeta primers. TCRdb's table, derived via immunoSEQ multiplex PCR, lists solely in-frame clones and lacks some. The data contain about 99,000 clones, approximately 76% of them singletons. This CDR3 has 14 amino acids. Trimming left V 4 bases short and J 3 bases short, with 13 bases between. CDR1 MNHNS and CDR2 SASEGT come from the germline V gene. This clone was seen a single time. The antigen remains unidentified. Material: PBMCs. The chain has TRBV6-1 and TRBJ2-7, with D hard to call. The receptor's source is a woman between 18 and 29 years old in good health and CMV-seropositive. The CDR3 region has the DNA TGTGCCAGCAGTGCAATTAGCACCAACTACGAGCAGTACTTC. As protein: CASSAISTNYEQYF.